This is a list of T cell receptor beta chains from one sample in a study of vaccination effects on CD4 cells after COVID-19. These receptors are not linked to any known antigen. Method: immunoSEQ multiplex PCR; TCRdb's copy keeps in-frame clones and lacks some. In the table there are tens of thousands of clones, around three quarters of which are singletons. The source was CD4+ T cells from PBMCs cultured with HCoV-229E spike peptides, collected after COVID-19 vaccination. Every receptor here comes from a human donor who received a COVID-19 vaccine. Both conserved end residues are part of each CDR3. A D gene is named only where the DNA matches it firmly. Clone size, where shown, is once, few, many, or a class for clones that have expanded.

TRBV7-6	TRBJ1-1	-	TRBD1	TGTGCCAGCAGCTTAGAGGGACAGGGGAACACTGAAGCTTTCTTT	CASSLEGQGNTEAFF
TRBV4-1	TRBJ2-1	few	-	TGCGCCAGCAGCGATTGGAGGATAAACAATGAGCAGTTCTTC	CASSDWRINNEQFF
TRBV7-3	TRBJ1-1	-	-	TGTGCCAGCAGCATGGGGACGAACACTGAAGCTTTCTTT	CASSMGTNTEAFF
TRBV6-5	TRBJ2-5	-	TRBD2	TGTGCCAGCAGAACAGCGGGGGCGAAAGAGACCCAGTACTTC	CASRTAGAKETQYF
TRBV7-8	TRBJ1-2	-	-	TGTGCCAGCAGCTTGGGGGGTTGGAGTAACTATGGCTACACCTTC	CASSLGGWSNYGYTF
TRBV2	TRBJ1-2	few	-	TGTGCCAGCACGACACCTAACTATGGCTACACCTTC	CASTTPNYGYTF
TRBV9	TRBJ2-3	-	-	TGTGCCAGCAGCGGGGACACAGATACGCAGTATTTT	CASSGDTDTQYF
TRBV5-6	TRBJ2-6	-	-	TGTGCCAGCAGCTTGGTGGGGGCGCCTGGGGCCAACGTCCTGACTTTC	CASSLVGAPGANVLTF
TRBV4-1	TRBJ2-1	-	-	TGCGCCAGCAGAGTGAGGGAAGTTTACAATGAGCAGTTCTTC	CASRVREVYNEQFF
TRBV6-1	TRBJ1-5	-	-	TGTGCCAGCAGTGAATGGCAGGGCAATCAGCCCCAGCATTTT	CASSEWQGNQPQHF
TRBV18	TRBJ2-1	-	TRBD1	TGTGCCAGCTCATGGCAGGGGGCATACAATGAGCAGTTCTTC	CASSWQGAYNEQFF
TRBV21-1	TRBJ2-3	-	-	TGTGCCAGCACGGGCTCTGTCACAGATACGCAGTATTTT	CASTGSVTDTQYF
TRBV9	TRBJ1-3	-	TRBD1	TGTGCCAGCAGCCCCCATAGGGGGACAGGGGTCGGAAACACCATATATTTT	CASSPHRGTGVGNTIYF
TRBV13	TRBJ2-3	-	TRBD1	TGTGCCAGCAGCTTCCCCAGGGGGTCGGTCACAGATACGCAGTATTTT	CASSFPRGSVTDTQYF
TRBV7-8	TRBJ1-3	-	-	TGTGCCAGCAGCAAACAAACGGACAGCTCTGGAAACACCATATATTTT	CASSKQTDSSGNTIYF
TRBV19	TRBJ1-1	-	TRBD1	TGTGCCAGTAAACTCGGACAGGGGAACACTGAAGCTTTCTTT	CASKLGQGNTEAFF
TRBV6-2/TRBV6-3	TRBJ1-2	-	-	TGTGCCAGCAGTTACGATCAGGGGAACTATGGCTACACCTTC	CASSYDQGNYGYTF
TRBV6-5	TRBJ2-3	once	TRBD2	TGTGCCAGCAGTTCGGGACTAGCGGGATCAGATACGCAGTATTTT	CASSSGLAGSDTQYF